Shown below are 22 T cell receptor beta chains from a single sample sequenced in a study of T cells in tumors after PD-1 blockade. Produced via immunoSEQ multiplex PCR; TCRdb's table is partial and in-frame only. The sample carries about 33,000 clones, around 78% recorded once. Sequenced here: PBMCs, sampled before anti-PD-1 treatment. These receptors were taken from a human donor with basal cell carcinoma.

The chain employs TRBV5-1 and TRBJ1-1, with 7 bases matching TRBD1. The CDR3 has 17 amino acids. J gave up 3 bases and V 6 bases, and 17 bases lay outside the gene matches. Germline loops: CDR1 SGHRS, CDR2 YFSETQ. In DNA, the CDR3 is TGCGCCAGCACGCCACGCCCGACAGGGTGGATGGACACTGAAGCTTTCTTT. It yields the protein CASTPRPTGWMDTEAFF.

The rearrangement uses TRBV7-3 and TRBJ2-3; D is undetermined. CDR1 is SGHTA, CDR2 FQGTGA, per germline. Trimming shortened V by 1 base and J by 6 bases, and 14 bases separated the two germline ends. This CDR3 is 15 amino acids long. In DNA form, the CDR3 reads TGTGCCAGCAGCTTAAGTTGGGGTGCGACGGATACGCAGTATTTT. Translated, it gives CASSLSWGATDTQYF.

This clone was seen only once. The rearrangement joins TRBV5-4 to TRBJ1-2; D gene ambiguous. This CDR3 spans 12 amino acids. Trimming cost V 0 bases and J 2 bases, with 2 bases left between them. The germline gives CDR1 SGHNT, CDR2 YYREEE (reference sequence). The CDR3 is CASSLGNYGYTF. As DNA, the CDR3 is TGTGCCAGCAGCTTGGGGAACTATGGCTACACCTTC. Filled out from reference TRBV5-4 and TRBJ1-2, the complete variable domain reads ETGVTQSPTHLIKTRGQQVTLRCSSQSGHNTVSWYQQALGQGPQFIFQYYREEENGRGNFPPRFSGLQFPNYSSELNVNALELDDSALYLCASSLGNYGYTFGSGTRLTVV.

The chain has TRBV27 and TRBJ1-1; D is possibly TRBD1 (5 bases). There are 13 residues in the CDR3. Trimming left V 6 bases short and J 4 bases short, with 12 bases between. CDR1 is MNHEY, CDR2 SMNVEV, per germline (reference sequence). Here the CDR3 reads CASRGSGGTEAFF. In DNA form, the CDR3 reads TGTGCCAGCAGAGGGAGCGGGGGCACTGAAGCTTTCTTT.

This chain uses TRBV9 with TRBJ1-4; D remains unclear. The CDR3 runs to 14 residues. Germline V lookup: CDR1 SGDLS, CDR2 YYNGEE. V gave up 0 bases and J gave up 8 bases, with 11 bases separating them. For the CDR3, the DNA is TGTGCCAGCAGCGTAGGACCGGGCGGCGAAAAACTGTTTTTT. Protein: CASSVGPGGEKLFF.

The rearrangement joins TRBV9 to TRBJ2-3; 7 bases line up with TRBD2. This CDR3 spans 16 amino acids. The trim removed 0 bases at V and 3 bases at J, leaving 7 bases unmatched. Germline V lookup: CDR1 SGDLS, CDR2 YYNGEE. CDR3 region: CASSVAEGGPTDTQYF. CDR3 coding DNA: TGTGCCAGCAGCGTAGCTGAGGGAGGGCCAACAGATACGCAGTATTTT.

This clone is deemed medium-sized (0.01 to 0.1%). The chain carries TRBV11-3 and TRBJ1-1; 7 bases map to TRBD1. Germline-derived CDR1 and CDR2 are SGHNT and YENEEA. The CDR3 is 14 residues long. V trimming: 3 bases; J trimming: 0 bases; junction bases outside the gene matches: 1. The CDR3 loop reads CASSLTGMNTEAFF. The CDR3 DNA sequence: TGTGCCAGCAGCTTGACAGGGATGAACACTGAAGCTTTCTTT.

The CDR3 DNA reads as TGCGCCAGCAGCCAAGGACACATCGTCGAGCGCCCTAGGCAGTACTTC. This encodes CASSQGHIVERPRQYF. The chain has TRBV5-1 and TRBJ2-7, with D possibly being TRBD1 (5 bases). This CDR3 contains 16 residues. Germline-derived CDR1 and CDR2 are SGHRS and YFSETQ. V gave up 4 bases and J gave up 9 bases, with 26 bases separating them. The full variable domain, in which reference TRBV5-1 and TRBJ2-7 provide the parts outside the CDR3, is KAGVTQTPRYLIKTRGQQVTLSCSPISGHRSVSWYQQTPGQGLQFLFEYFSETQRNKGNFPGRFSGRQFSNSRSEMNVSTLELGDSALYLCASSQGHIVERPRQYFGPGTRLTVT.

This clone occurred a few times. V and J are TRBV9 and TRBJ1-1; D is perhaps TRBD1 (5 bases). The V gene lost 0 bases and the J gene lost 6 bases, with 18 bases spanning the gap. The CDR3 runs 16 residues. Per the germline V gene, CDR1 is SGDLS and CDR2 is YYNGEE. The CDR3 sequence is CASSVEPATAVAEAFF. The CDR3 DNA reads TGTGCCAGCAGCGTAGAACCAGCGACAGCGGTGGCTGAAGCTTTCTTT.

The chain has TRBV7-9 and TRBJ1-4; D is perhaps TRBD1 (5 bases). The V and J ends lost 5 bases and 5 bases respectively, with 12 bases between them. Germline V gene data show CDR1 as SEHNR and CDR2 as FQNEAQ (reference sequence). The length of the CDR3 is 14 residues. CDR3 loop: CASSPGLTNEKLFF. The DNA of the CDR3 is TGTGCCAGCAGCCCAGGGCTGACGAATGAAAAACTGTTTTTT.

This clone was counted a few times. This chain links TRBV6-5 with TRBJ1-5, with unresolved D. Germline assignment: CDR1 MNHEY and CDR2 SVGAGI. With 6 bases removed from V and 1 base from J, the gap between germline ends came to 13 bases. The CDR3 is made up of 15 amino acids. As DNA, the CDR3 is TGTGCCAGCAGCGTAGGAGGGTTGAGCAATCAGCCCCAGCATTTT. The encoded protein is CASSVGGLSNQPQHF.

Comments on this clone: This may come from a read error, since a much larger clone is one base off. This CDR3 is CTSRGGQGGNTEAFF. CDR3 DNA: TGTACCAGTAGGGGGGGACAGGGAGGGAACACTGAAGCTTTCTTT. The chain is built from TRBV19 and TRBJ1-1; 9 nucleotides line up with TRBD1. This CDR3 has 15 amino acids. Germline values: CDR1 LNHDA, CDR2 SQIVND (reference sequence).

CDR3 sequence reads: CASNFGTDTQYF. CDR3 nucleotide sequence: TGTGCCAGCAATTTCGGGACGGATACGCAGTATTTT. This sequence joins TRBV2 and TRBJ2-3, with D perhaps assigned TRBD1 or TRBD2 (5 bases each). The CDR3 has 12 residues. V was trimmed by 7 bases and J by 6 bases, leaving 11 bases between them. Germline-derived CDR1 and CDR2 are SNHLY and FYNNEI.

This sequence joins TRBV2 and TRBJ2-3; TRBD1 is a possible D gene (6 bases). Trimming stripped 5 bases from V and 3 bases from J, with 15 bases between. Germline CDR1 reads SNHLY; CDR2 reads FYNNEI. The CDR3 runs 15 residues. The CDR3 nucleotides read TGTGCCAGCAGTCTACAGGGTAGCACGACAGATACGCAGTATTTT. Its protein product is CASSLQGSTTDTQYF.

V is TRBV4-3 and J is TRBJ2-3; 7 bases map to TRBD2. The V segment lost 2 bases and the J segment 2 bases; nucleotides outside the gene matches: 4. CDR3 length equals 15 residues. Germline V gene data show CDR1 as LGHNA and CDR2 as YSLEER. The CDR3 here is CASSQLAEPTDTQYF. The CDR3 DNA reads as TGCGCCAGCAGCCAACTAGCGGAGCCCACAGATACGCAGTATTTT.

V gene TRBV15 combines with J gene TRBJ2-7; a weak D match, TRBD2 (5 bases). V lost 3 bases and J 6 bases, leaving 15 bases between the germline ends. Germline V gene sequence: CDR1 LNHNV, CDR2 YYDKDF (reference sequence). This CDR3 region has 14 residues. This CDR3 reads CATSRELLDREQYF. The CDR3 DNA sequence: TGTGCCACCAGCAGGGAACTACTAGACCGCGAGCAGTACTTC.

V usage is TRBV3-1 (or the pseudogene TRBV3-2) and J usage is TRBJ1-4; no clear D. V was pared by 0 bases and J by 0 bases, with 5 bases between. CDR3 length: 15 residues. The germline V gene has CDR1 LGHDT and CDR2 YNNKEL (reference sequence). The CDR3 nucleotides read TGTGCCAGCAGCCAAGAGCCAGCAACTAATGAAAAACTGTTTTTT. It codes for CASSQEPATNEKLFF.

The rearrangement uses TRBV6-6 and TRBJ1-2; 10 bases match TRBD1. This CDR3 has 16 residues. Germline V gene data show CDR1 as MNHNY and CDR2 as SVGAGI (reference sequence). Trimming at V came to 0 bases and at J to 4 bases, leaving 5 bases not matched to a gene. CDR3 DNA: TGTGCCAGCAGTTACTCGACAGGGGGCCCCCTCTATGGCTACACCTTC. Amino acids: CASSYSTGGPLYGYTF.

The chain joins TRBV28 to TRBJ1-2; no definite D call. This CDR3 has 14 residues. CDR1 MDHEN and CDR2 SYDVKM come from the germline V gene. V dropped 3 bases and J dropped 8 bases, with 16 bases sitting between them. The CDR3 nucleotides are TGTGCCAGCAGTTTCGTTGAAGCCCCGGGGGGCTACACCTTC. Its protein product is CASSFVEAPGGYTF.

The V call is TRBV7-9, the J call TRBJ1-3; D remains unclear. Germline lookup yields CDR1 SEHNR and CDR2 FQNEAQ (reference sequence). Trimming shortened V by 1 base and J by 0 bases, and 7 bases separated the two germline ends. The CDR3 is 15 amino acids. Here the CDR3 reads CASSLVGSSGNTIYF. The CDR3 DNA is TGTGCCAGCAGCTTAGTAGGCAGCTCTGGAAACACCATATATTTT.

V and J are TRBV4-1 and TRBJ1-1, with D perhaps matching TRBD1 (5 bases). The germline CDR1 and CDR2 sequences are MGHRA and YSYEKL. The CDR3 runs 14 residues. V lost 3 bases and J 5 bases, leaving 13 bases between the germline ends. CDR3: CASSQREGWTEAFF. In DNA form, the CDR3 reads TGCGCCAGCAGCCAGCGGGAGGGGTGGACTGAAGCTTTCTTT.

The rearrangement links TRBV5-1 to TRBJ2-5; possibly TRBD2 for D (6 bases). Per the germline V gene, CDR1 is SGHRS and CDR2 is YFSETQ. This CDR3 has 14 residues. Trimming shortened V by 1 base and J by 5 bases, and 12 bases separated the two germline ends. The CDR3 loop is CASSLQGGGETQYF. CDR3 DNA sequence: TGCGCCAGCAGCTTGCAGGGAGGAGGGGAGACCCAGTACTTC. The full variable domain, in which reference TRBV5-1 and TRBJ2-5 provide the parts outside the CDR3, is KAGVTQTPRYLIKTRGQQVTLSCSPISGHRSVSWYQQTPGQGLQFLFEYFSETQRNKGNFPGRFSGRQFSNSRSEMNVSTLELGDSALYLCASSLQGGGETQYFGPGTRLLVL.